The rows below give T cell receptor beta chains drawn from one sample of a study of cytomegalovirus exposure and HLA in healthy donors. Only in-frame clones appear in the TCRdb table, and some are missing; sequencing was by immunoSEQ multiplex PCR. The sample includes 75,000 to 100,000 clones, roughly 96% of them seen just once. Material: PBMCs. The origin of the receptors is a man younger than 35 in good health and CMV-seronegative. The CDR3 runs from the conserved cysteine through the conserved F or W. The size field is filled for only some rows; it gives once, few, many or a size class.

TRBV29-1 | - | CSSMTGTETQYF
TRBV11-3 | - | CASSSLPAGPTDTQYF
TRBV27 | - | CASSPRTGKETQYF
TRBV28 | - | CASSLWSGTNTEAFF
TRBV5-6 | - | CASSLFGTRGPGNQPQHF
TRBV19 | - | CASSQDRGLAGNTQYF
TRBV11-2 | few | CASSLGYPGGNTEAFF
TRBV27 | - | CASSSREGDEQFF
TRBV5-1 | - | CASCPGEGWEQFF
TRBV18 | - | CASSPGGRSTDTQYF
TRBV6-8 | once | CASRTGTVDEKLFF
TRBV18 | - | CASSPETGKTEAFF
TRBV5-6 | - | CASSFGLSGNTIYF
TRBV9 | - | CASSGSKERGNQETQYF
TRBV6-5 | - | CASSYYSTSDYNEQFF
TRBV27 | - | CASRGQGGGEGEKLFF
TRBV6-6 | few | CASGRVDQETQYF
TRBV25-1 | - | CASSDALAGDSYNEQFF
TRBV5-8 | - | CASSLSRYF
TRBV7-2 | - | CASSSRQGARYYGYTF
TRBV30 | - | CAWGQGIHQFF
TRBV19 | - | CASSIDRSVGRGNTIYF